This T cell receptor beta chain appears in the sequencing data of a study of OX40 agonist ivuxolimab in advanced cancers. Whole-study context: Patients' therapy was ivuxolimab, an antibody that acts as an agonist of OX40 (CD134). Overall study findings and caveats: Dosing at 0.1 to 3.0 mg/kg was accompanied by clonal expansion of CD4+ and CD8+ blood T cells by week 6.

Blood got drawn at baseline, again on cycle 4 day 1, and then on cycle 7 day 1. TCRdb keeps only in-frame clones here, not all; method: immunoSEQ multiplex PCR. This table holds tens of thousands of clones, around 90% found once. This clone was counted a few times. Its matching antigen is unknown. The V end was cut by 4 bases, the J end by 13 bases, with 14 bases between. The CDR3 runs 12 residues. Germline V gene sequence: CDR1 LGHNT, CDR2 FRNRAP. The TCR originated in an adult with an advanced solid tumor such as melanoma, head and neck, liver or kidney cancer. This specimen consisted of CD4+ or CD8+ T cells sorted from blood, obtained in a trial of the OX40 agonist ivuxolimab. This chain uses TRBV12-5 with TRBJ2-1; tentative D call: TRBD2 (6 bases). Here the CDR3 DNA reads TGTGCTAGTGGTTCCCGGGAGATGAAACAGTTCTTC. It translates to CASGSREMKQFF.